These 13 T cell receptor beta chains originate from one sample sequenced in a study of early T cells in non-severe SARS-CoV-2 infection. TCRdb reanalysed the 5' RACE reads using MiXCR and keeps one entry per CDR3 protein. This sample carries around 100,000 distinct CDR3 sequences, about an eighth of them seen once, and the ten largest clones take about 6%. Sample: whole blood. The receptors shown here come from an adult who was a healthcare worker with PCR-confirmed SARS-CoV-2 infection or an uninfected control (not recorded which).

The chain couples TRBV7-2 to TRBJ1-2, with TRBD1 matching 9 bases. This CDR3 comprises 14 residues. Germline trimming cut 5 bases from V and 8 bases from J; bases unmatched to any gene: 9. Germline V gives CDR1 SGHTA, CDR2 FQGNSA. The CDR3 nucleotides read TGTGCCAGCAGCGAAACGGGACAGGGCACCGGCTACACCTTC. Translated: CASSETGQGTGYTF. The full variable domain, in which reference TRBV7-2 and TRBJ1-2 provide the parts outside the CDR3, is GAGVSQSPSNKVTEKGKDVELRCDPISGHTALYWYRQSLGQGLEFLIYFQGNSAPDKSGLPSDRFSAERTGGSVSTLTIQRTQQEDSAVYLCASSETGQGTGYTFGSGTRLTVV.

Many counts were recorded for this clonotype. The chain recombines TRBV3-1 with TRBJ2-1, with D hard to call. CDR1 and CDR2 (germline): LGHDT, YNNKEL (reference sequence). Trimming removed 3 bases at V and 8 bases at J, with 5 bases between. The CDR3 has 11 residues. CDR3 in amino acids: CASSHLYEQFF. DNA of the CDR3: TGTGCCAGCAGCCATTTATATGAGCAGTTCTTC.

The sample holds one count of this clonotype. The gene calls are TRBV28 and TRBJ1-2; D ambiguous. CDR1 and CDR2 (germline): MDHEN, SYDVKM. There are 13 residues in the CDR3. Trimming shortened V by 7 bases and J by 5 bases, and 14 bases separated the two germline ends. CDR3 residues: CASTGPNPYGYTF. The CDR3 nucleotides are TGTGCCAGCACCGGGCCCAACCCATATGGCTACACCTTC.

This clonotype was observed many times. V and J are TRBV12-3 or TRBV12-4 and TRBJ1-5; a possible D gene is TRBD1 (5 bases). Trimming pared 0 bases from V and 6 bases from J, leaving 6 bases between. This CDR3 contains 13 residues. As DNA, the CDR3 is TGTGCCAGCAGTTTAGCGCAGGGTCAGCCCCAGCATTTT. It translates to CASSLAQGQPQHF.

There are a few counts of this clonotype. J is TRBJ2-3 and V is TRBV6-2 or TRBV6-3; D is unclear. Germline assignment: CDR1 MNHEY and CDR2 SVGEGT. V lost 2 bases and J lost 9, with 15 bases in between. This CDR3 region has 14 residues. The CDR3 loop is CASSYGGAGRTQYF. As DNA, the CDR3 is TGTGCCAGCAGTTACGGCGGAGCAGGACGAACGCAGTATTTT.

This clonotype was recorded at least ten times. The chain joins TRBV20-1 to TRBJ2-2; unclear D gene. Germline V gives CDR1 DFQATT, CDR2 SNEGSKA (reference sequence). V lost 3 bases, J lost 0 bases, and 14 bases lay in between. The CDR3 loop spans 16 amino acids. CDR3 region: CSARTARLPNTGELFF. The CDR3, as DNA: TGCAGTGCTAGGACCGCGAGACTCCCGAACACCGGGGAGCTGTTTTTT.

This clonotype was detected only a few times. The chain joins TRBV6-1 to TRBJ2-1; TRBD2 might be the D (5 bases). CDR3 length: 16 residues. Trimming removed 6 bases at V and 1 base at J, with 16 bases between. CDR1 is MNHNS, CDR2 SASEGT, per germline. CDR3 DNA sequence: TGTGCCAGCAGGGACCGACTGCCGGGGTCCTACAATGAGCAGTTCTTC. Its protein product is CASRDRLPGSYNEQFF.

There are a few counts of this clonotype. The chain has TRBV7-6 and TRBJ2-2; 7 positions match TRBD1. J was trimmed by 0 bases and V by 5 bases; bases with no gene match: 3. CDR3 length equals 15 residues. CDR1 is SGHVS and CDR2 is FNYEAQ in the germline V gene. The CDR3 DNA reads TGTGCCAGCAGCCGGACAGGCCCGAACACCGGGGAGCTGTTTTTT. Its protein is CASSRTGPNTGELFF.

This clonotype has just a few counts. J is TRBJ1-3 and V is TRBV4-1; D not certain. The CDR3 runs to 15 residues. Per germline, CDR1 MGHRA and CDR2 YSYEKL. V was cut by 1 base and J by 2 bases, with 9 bases left in between. CDR3 sequence: CASSQVQRPGNTIYF. The CDR3 coding sequence is TGCGCCAGCAGCCAAGTTCAGAGACCTGGAAACACCATATATTTT.

This clonotype was detected ten times or more. The chain employs TRBV2 and TRBJ1-1; D not resolved. CDR1 and CDR2 from the germline V gene are SNHLY and FYNNEI. The CDR3 runs to 13 residues. Trimming removed 7 bases from V and 11 bases from J, with 20 bases in between. The CDR3 DNA reads as TGTGCCAGCAACAGCCTCTCCTCCCAGGTGGCTTTCTTT. This gives the protein CASNSLSSQVAFF.

The V call is TRBV12-3 or TRBV12-4, the J call TRBJ1-6; D is undetermined. The V end lost 3 bases, the J end lost 9 bases, and 15 bases lay between the germline ends. The CDR3 extends over 15 amino acids. CDR3 in DNA: TGTGCCAGCAGTTTGTACGGCGGGGTTGGTTCACCCCTCCACTTT. It yields the protein CASSLYGGVGSPLHF.

This clonotype has ten or more counts. The chain employs TRBV20-1 and TRBJ2-2; the D gene could be TRBD1 or TRBD2 (5 bases each). The CDR3 consists of 15 residues. V was pared by 3 bases and J by 1 base, with 12 bases between. Germline V gene data show CDR1 as DFQATT and CDR2 as SNEGSKA (reference sequence). For the CDR3, the DNA is TGCAGTGCTAGTCCCGGGACGGGGAACACCGGGGAGCTGTTTTTT. It specifies CSASPGTGNTGELFF.

The chain has TRBV20-1 and TRBJ1-2; D gene uncertain. Germline V CDR1 and CDR2: DFQATT, SNEGSKA (reference sequence). The CDR3 length is 9 residues. Deletions cut 4 bases from V and 3 bases from J, with 0 bases between. CDR3 protein: CSANYGYTF. The CDR3 DNA reads TGCAGTGCTAACTATGGCTACACCTTC.